The next 30 T cell receptor beta chains were all read from a single sample in a study of human T cells and chemical hapten exposure (dated by TCRdb to about 2021). Library method: RACE. The sample was run on a NextSeq 500. Starting from the raw public reads, TCRdb applied fastp trimming at Q25, assembled clones with MiXCR and retained in-frame beta chains. For every CDR3 protein sequence, its rows merge into one entry that carries the most common genes and DNA. A total of about 120,000 distinct CDR3 sequences appear in this sample, about 13% of them only once. The ten largest clones represent around 2.7% of the sample. In light of the paper, this sample's time point label describes: pre-sensitization, week 0. This specimen's treatment or condition label, per the study, means: therapeutic diphenylcyclopropenone sensitization with weekly scalp DPC. Here the sequenced sample was whole blood, taken in connection with sensitization to the hapten diphenylcyclopropenone (DPC). All receptors come from a woman younger than 30 with alopecia areata. Some clones in this sample may be carry-over from other donors' samples.

In its sample, this clonotype was seen many times. This chain uses TRBV6-2 or TRBV6-3 with TRBJ1-1, with unresolved D. The V end lost 0 bases, the J end lost 10 bases, and 12 bases lay between the germline ends. CDR3 size: 13 residues. CDR1 and CDR2 from the germline V gene are MNHEY and SVGEGT. As DNA, the CDR3 is TGTGCCAGCAGTTACTCGATCTTTGGTGGAGCTTTCTTT. Encoded protein: CASSYSIFGGAFF.

This sequence joins TRBV25-1 and TRBJ1-4, with D possibly TRBD1 on 6 matching bases. CDR3 length: 17 amino acids. Trimming stripped 1 base from V and 7 bases from J, with 19 bases between. The V gene's germline CDR1 is MGHDK and CDR2 SYGVNS. DNA of the CDR3: TGTGCCAGCAGTGAATGGGGTAAGGGGGATCTCCGTGAAAAACTGTTTTTT. Protein: CASSEWGKGDLREKLFF.

This clonotype has more than one count but fewer than ten. The rearrangement joins TRBV10-3 to TRBJ1-1; D perhaps matches TRBD1 (6 bases). This CDR3 comprises 14 residues. Germline-derived CDR1 and CDR2 are ENHRY and SYGVKD. V was trimmed by 4 bases and J by 4 bases, leaving 13 bases between them. CDR3 DNA: TGTGCCATCAGTGGGACAAAGGGGGGCACTGAAGCTTTCTTT. It yields the protein CAISGTKGGTEAFF.

The V gene is TRBV4-3, the J gene TRBJ2-1; TRBD2 matches 9 bases. The germline CDR1 and CDR2 sequences are LGHNA and YSLEER. This CDR3 spans 17 amino acids. The V and J ends lost 0 bases and 7 bases, in that order; junction bases with no gene match: 10. DNA for the CDR3: TGCGCCAGCAGCCAAGATAAAAGCCTAGCGGGGACTAATGAGCAGTTCTTC. The encoded protein is CASSQDKSLAGTNEQFF.

This clonotype has only a few counts. The rearrangement joins TRBV27 to TRBJ1-5; tentatively, D is TRBD1 (6 bases). The CDR3 is 16 residues long. Trimming cost V 3 bases and J 4 bases, with 16 bases left between them. Germline V lookup: CDR1 MNHEY, CDR2 SMNVEV (reference sequence). The DNA of the CDR3 is TGTGCCAGCAGTTTTATGTGGGAGGGGGGAAATCAGCCCCAGCATTTT. Translating it yields CASSFMWEGGNQPQHF.

This clonotype was detected a few times. The J gene is TRBJ1-3, the V gene TRBV20-1; no clear D. V lost 0 bases and J 0 bases, leaving 9 bases between the germline ends. The V gene's germline CDR1 is DFQATT and CDR2 SNEGSKA (reference sequence). The CDR3 has 15 residues. CDR3 bases: TGCAGTGCTAGAGATCCACGGATCTCTGGAAACACCATATATTTT. Translation gives CSARDPRISGNTIYF.

The genes are TRBV29-1 and TRBJ1-5; 7 nucleotides agree with TRBD1. Trimming cost V 6 bases and J 3 bases; bases outside gene matches: 5. CDR1 is SQVTM, CDR2 ANQGSEA, per germline. The CDR3 runs to 13 residues. The CDR3 DNA is TGCAGCGTAAGGGACAGCCTCAATCAGCCCCAGCATTTT. Protein sequence: CSVRDSLNQPQHF.

This clonotype was seen a few times. The chain recombines TRBV20-1 with TRBJ1-4, with TRBD1 identical over 11 bases. Germline trimming cut 6 bases from V and 10 bases from J; bases unmatched to any gene: 7. There are 13 residues in the CDR3. Per germline, CDR1 DFQATT and CDR2 SNEGSKA (reference sequence). For the CDR3, the DNA is TGCAGTGCCGCGGGACAGGGGGTTGGAAAACTGTTTTTT. Translated: CSAAGQGVGKLFF.

This clonotype appeared a few times. The genes are TRBV6-6 and TRBJ1-3; D is undetermined. V gave up 4 bases and J gave up 2 bases, with 18 bases separating them. The CDR3 runs to 17 residues. The germline V gene has CDR1 MNHNY and CDR2 SVGAGI (reference sequence). CDR3 amino acids: CASSFPGIHSTGNTIYF. The CDR3 DNA follows: TGTGCCAGCAGTTTTCCCGGGATCCACAGTACTGGAAACACCATATATTTT.

This clonotype was seen repeatedly, ten times or more. V gene TRBV12-3 or TRBV12-4 combines with J gene TRBJ1-6; unclear D gene. V gave up 2 bases and J gave up 1 base, with 6 bases separating them. The CDR3 spans 15 residues. The CDR3 sequence is CASSLMGSYNSPLHF. CDR3 DNA: TGTGCCAGCAGTTTAATGGGATCCTATAATTCACCCCTCCACTTT.

This clonotype was seen only a few times. The J gene is TRBJ2-5, the V gene TRBV20-1; D not certain. CDR1 is DFQATT, CDR2 SNEGSKA, per germline (reference sequence). Trimming left V 4 bases short and J 1 base short, with 4 bases between. The CDR3 has 11 amino acids. CDR3: CSANLQETQYF. CDR3 nucleotides: TGCAGTGCTAACCTCCAAGAGACCCAGTACTTC.

This clonotype was found a few times. The chain joins TRBV5-6 to TRBJ2-5; 8 nucleotides align to TRBD1. CDR3 size: 14 residues. CDR1 and CDR2 (germline): SGHDT, YYEEEE. Trimming removed 3 bases from V and 3 bases from J; junction bases left unmatched: 4. In DNA, the CDR3 is TGTGCCAGCAGCTCGATACAGGGGGAAGAGACCCAGTACTTC. Residues: CASSSIQGEETQYF.

This clonotype was recorded a few times. The V and J genes are TRBV29-1 and TRBJ2-3, with D possibly being TRBD1 (5 bases). The CDR3 is 15 amino acids. Trimming pared 3 bases from V and 6 bases from J, leaving 19 bases between. Per germline, CDR1 SQVTM and CDR2 ANQGSEA. CDR3 sequence reads: CSVDKVTDLWDTQYF. The CDR3 DNA reads TGCAGCGTTGATAAGGTGACAGATTTGTGGGATACGCAGTATTTT.

Ten or more counts support this clonotype. The genes are TRBV4-3 and TRBJ1-1, with D perhaps TRBD1 (5 bases). Germline CDR1 is LGHNA and CDR2 is YSLEER. The CDR3 has 16 amino acids. Trimming pared 1 base from V and 1 base from J, leaving 13 bases between. CDR3 bases: TGCGCCAGCAGCCAAGGGGGACTCAGCCCGAACACTGAAGCTTTCTTT. Translating it yields CASSQGGLSPNTEAFF.

Written as DNA, the CDR3 is TGTGCCAGCTCACCTAGGCAGCGGGGCCCAGGGACCCAGTACTTC. It is translated as CASSPRQRGPGTQYF. This chain connects TRBV18 to TRBJ2-5; TRBD2 matches at 7 bases. After removal of 3 bases from V and 7 bases from J, the junction contained 11 bases not matched to a gene. CDR1 and CDR2 from the germline V gene are KGHSH and LQKENI. CDR3 length equals 15 residues. Variable domain in full (rest from reference TRBV18 and TRBJ2-5): NAGVMQNPRHLVRRRGQEARLRCSPMKGHSHVYWYRQLPEEGLKFMVYLQKENIIDESGMPKERFSAEFPKEGPSILRIQQVVRGDSAAYFCASSPRQRGPGTQYFGPGTRLLVL.

This clonotype was counted between two and nine times. The V gene is TRBV4-3, the J gene TRBJ2-5; 12 nucleotides line up with TRBD2. The CDR3 has 16 residues. Per the germline V gene, CDR1 is LGHNA and CDR2 is YSLEER. J lost 4 bases, V lost 3 bases, and 6 bases had no gene match. CDR3: CASSHTLAGGTETQYF. The CDR3 DNA is TGCGCCAGCAGCCATACCCTAGCGGGGGGGACAGAGACCCAGTACTTC.

A few counts support this clonotype. For the CDR3, the DNA is TGCAGCGTTGAGGTGGCAGGGCGCACAGATACGCAGTATTTT. Its protein is CSVEVAGRTDTQYF. The gene calls are TRBV29-1 and TRBJ2-3; weak D call: TRBD1 (5 bases). Germline values: CDR1 SQVTM, CDR2 ANQGSEA. The V gene lost 3 bases and the J gene lost 1 base, with 11 bases spanning the gap. The CDR3 contains 14 residues.

V usage is TRBV5-5 and J usage is TRBJ2-7, with a weak D call TRBD2 (5 bases). Deletions cut 3 bases from V and 6 bases from J, with 16 bases between. The CDR3 sequence is 14 residues long. Germline CDR1 is SGHKS and CDR2 is YYEKEE (reference sequence). The CDR3, as DNA: TGTGCCAGCAGCTCCCCTAGGGAGCGAAGCGAGCAGTACTTC. Translated, it gives CASSSPRERSEQYF.

This chain joins TRBV24-1 and TRBJ1-5, with D unresolved. CDR3 length: 13 amino acids. Deletions cut 4 bases from V and 11 bases from J, with 14 bases between. CDR1 is KGHDR and CDR2 is SFDVKD in the germline V gene. The CDR3 DNA reads as TGTGCCACCAGTGACGCTCTCGGTGAGGCCCAGCATTTT. Translation gives CATSDALGEAQHF.

This clonotype was seen many times. This chain uses TRBV27 with TRBJ1-3; 8 nucleotides agree with TRBD1. V shed 3 bases, J shed 11 bases, and the junction held 9 bases outside the gene matches. The V gene's germline CDR1 is MNHEY and CDR2 SMNVEV (reference sequence). The CDR3 contains 14 residues. The CDR3, as DNA: TGTGCCAGCAGTTTGACAGGGGCCACCCGTCCCATATATTTT. Residues: CASSLTGATRPIYF.

This clonotype was found many times. The rearrangement uses TRBV7-6 and TRBJ2-3; 8 bases fit TRBD2. This CDR3 is built from 15 residues. CDR1 SGHVS and CDR2 FNYEAQ come from the germline V gene. The V gene end was trimmed by 5 bases and the J gene end by 6 bases; junction bases not matched to a gene: 10. The CDR3 loop is CASSINSGTADTQYF. The CDR3 region has the DNA TGTGCCAGCAGCATCAATAGCGGGACCGCGGATACGCAGTATTTT.

The gene calls are TRBV2 and TRBJ2-3; a weak D match, TRBD1 (6 bases). V was trimmed by 4 bases and J by 0 bases, leaving 8 bases between them. The CDR3 extends over 14 amino acids. CDR1 is SNHLY, CDR2 FYNNEI, per germline. DNA of the CDR3: TGTGCCAGCAGTGTTGGACAGAGCACAGATACGCAGTATTTT. Its translation: CASSVGQSTDTQYF.

This clonotype was detected many times. This sequence joins TRBV27 and TRBJ2-7; either TRBD1 or TRBD2 may supply D (5 bases each). V was shortened by 0 bases and J by 7 bases, with 10 bases between the two germline ends. CDR1 and CDR2 (germline): MNHEY, SMNVEV (reference sequence). The CDR3 totals 13 residues. CDR3 protein: CASSLSSRGEQYF. The CDR3 DNA follows: TGTGCCAGCAGTTTATCGTCGAGGGGAGAGCAGTACTTC.

The rearrangement uses TRBV29-1 and TRBJ1-2; tentatively, D is TRBD1 (6 bases). The germline V and J ends were trimmed by 7 bases and 8 bases, with 17 bases remaining between them. This CDR3 spans 12 amino acids. The germline gives CDR1 SQVTM, CDR2 ANQGSEA. CDR3 loop: CSAFGGARGYTF. Here the CDR3 DNA reads TGCAGCGCGTTTGGGGGGGCGCGAGGCTACACCTTC.

This clonotype was seen at least ten times. J is TRBJ1-1 and V is TRBV25-1; tentatively, D is TRBD1 (5 bases). Germline CDR1 and CDR2: MGHDK and SYGVNS. The CDR3 has 14 residues. With 4 bases removed from V and 0 bases from J, the gap between germline ends came to 9 bases. Written as DNA, the CDR3 is TGTGCCAGCAGTGCCGGGACTATGAACACTGAAGCTTTCTTT. Translating gives CASSAGTMNTEAFF.

The sample holds a few counts of this clonotype. The chain joins TRBV21-1 to TRBJ2-2; TRBD2 is the table's D call, not checked against the DNA. TRBV21-1 is marked as a pseudogene. The CDR3 consists of 17 residues. The CDR3 protein is CASGRLAAYTNTGELFF. The CDR3 DNA sequence: TGTGCCAGCGGTCGACTAGCGGCTTACACTAACACCGGGGAGCTGTTTTTT.

The CDR3 protein is CASRRTSGTYNEQFF. The CDR3 nucleotides read TGTGCCAGCAGAAGGACTAGCGGAACATACAATGAGCAGTTCTTC. The gene calls are TRBV6-2 or TRBV6-3 and TRBJ2-1; 10 nucleotides match TRBD2. Germline CDR1 MNHEY, CDR2 SVGEGT. V shed 6 bases, J shed 4 bases, and the junction held 6 bases outside the gene matches. This CDR3 comprises 15 residues.

To note about this clonotype: One end of the junction varies from germline; a read error may be responsible. The J gene is TRBJ2-7, the V gene TRBV2; 9 bases agree with TRBD2. Germline loops: CDR1 SNHLY, CDR2 FYNNEI. The CDR3 has 14 amino acids. The CDR3 sequence: CASSTGGGAYELYF. CDR3 nucleotides: TGTGCCAGCAGTACCGGCGGGGGGGCCTACGAGCTGTACTTC.

This clonotype was found many times. CDR3 sequence reads: CASSQGTGGSYNEQFF. Written as DNA, the CDR3 is TGTGCCAGCAGTCAAGGGACAGGGGGCTCCTACAATGAGCAGTTCTTC. The chain joins TRBV6-4 to TRBJ2-1; TRBD1 agrees at 11 bases. There are 16 residues in the CDR3. The trim removed 5 bases at V and 0 bases at J, leaving 3 bases unmatched. CDR1 and CDR2 (germline): MRHNA, SNTAGT.

This clonotype was picked up a small number of times. This chain connects TRBV25-1 to TRBJ2-3; D unresolved. This CDR3 has 12 amino acids. Trimming pared 3 bases from V and 5 bases from J, leaving 6 bases between. Germline values: CDR1 MGHDK, CDR2 SYGVNS. The CDR3 loop is CASSDYQDTQYF. CDR3 coding DNA: TGTGCCAGCAGTGACTACCAAGATACGCAGTATTTT.